The 4 T cell receptor beta chains below come from one sample, sequenced in a study of cytomegalovirus exposure and HLA in healthy donors. The data were produced by immunoSEQ multiplex PCR, yet TCRdb's version contains in-frame clones alone and is incomplete. The sample carries tens of thousands of clones, roughly 93% recorded once. Sequencing was done on a sample of PBMCs. These receptors all come from a woman aged 18-29 years in good health and CMV-seronegative.

The chain couples TRBV9 to TRBJ2-1; 10 bases map to TRBD1. V gave up 4 bases and J gave up 11 bases; unmatched junction bases: 15. CDR1 SGDLS and CDR2 YYNGEE come from the germline V gene. This CDR3 contains 16 residues. CDR3 sequence (DNA): TGTGCCAGCAGCTCGCAACCGGGACAGGGGAACGCGAAGCAGTTCTTC. Translation gives CASSSQPGQGNAKQFF.

This chain links TRBV14 with TRBJ1-2, with D maybe TRBD1 (6 bases). The CDR3 sequence is 15 residues long. Germline loops: CDR1 SGHDN, CDR2 FVKESK. Trimming shortened V by 0 bases and J by 4 bases, and 12 bases separated the two germline ends. The chain's CDR3 is CASSQDPDRRYGYTF. The CDR3 DNA reads as TGTGCCAGCAGCCAAGATCCCGACAGGCGCTATGGCTACACCTTC.

Comments on this clone: The sample contains more than one DNA sequence encoding this CDR3. This rearrangement joins TRBV20-1 to TRBJ1-4; D ambiguous. Germline V CDR1 and CDR2: DFQATT, SNEGSKA (reference sequence). This CDR3 comprises 11 residues. With 0 bases removed from V and 7 bases from J, the gap between germline ends came to 3 bases. Here the CDR3 reads CSARDREKLFF. The CDR3, as DNA: TGCAGTGCTAGAGATCGTGAAAAACTGTTTTTT.

This clone showed up just once. One end of the junction fails to match germline, which may point to a read error. This chain connects TRBV18 to TRBJ2-5, with 13 nucleotides matching TRBD2. This CDR3 has 16 residues. The germline CDR1 and CDR2 sequences are KGHSH and LQKENI. The CDR3 reads CASSPLAGGTQETQYF. The CDR3 DNA reads as TGTGCCAGCTCTCCACTAGCGGGGGGGACCCAAGAGACCCAGTACTTC.